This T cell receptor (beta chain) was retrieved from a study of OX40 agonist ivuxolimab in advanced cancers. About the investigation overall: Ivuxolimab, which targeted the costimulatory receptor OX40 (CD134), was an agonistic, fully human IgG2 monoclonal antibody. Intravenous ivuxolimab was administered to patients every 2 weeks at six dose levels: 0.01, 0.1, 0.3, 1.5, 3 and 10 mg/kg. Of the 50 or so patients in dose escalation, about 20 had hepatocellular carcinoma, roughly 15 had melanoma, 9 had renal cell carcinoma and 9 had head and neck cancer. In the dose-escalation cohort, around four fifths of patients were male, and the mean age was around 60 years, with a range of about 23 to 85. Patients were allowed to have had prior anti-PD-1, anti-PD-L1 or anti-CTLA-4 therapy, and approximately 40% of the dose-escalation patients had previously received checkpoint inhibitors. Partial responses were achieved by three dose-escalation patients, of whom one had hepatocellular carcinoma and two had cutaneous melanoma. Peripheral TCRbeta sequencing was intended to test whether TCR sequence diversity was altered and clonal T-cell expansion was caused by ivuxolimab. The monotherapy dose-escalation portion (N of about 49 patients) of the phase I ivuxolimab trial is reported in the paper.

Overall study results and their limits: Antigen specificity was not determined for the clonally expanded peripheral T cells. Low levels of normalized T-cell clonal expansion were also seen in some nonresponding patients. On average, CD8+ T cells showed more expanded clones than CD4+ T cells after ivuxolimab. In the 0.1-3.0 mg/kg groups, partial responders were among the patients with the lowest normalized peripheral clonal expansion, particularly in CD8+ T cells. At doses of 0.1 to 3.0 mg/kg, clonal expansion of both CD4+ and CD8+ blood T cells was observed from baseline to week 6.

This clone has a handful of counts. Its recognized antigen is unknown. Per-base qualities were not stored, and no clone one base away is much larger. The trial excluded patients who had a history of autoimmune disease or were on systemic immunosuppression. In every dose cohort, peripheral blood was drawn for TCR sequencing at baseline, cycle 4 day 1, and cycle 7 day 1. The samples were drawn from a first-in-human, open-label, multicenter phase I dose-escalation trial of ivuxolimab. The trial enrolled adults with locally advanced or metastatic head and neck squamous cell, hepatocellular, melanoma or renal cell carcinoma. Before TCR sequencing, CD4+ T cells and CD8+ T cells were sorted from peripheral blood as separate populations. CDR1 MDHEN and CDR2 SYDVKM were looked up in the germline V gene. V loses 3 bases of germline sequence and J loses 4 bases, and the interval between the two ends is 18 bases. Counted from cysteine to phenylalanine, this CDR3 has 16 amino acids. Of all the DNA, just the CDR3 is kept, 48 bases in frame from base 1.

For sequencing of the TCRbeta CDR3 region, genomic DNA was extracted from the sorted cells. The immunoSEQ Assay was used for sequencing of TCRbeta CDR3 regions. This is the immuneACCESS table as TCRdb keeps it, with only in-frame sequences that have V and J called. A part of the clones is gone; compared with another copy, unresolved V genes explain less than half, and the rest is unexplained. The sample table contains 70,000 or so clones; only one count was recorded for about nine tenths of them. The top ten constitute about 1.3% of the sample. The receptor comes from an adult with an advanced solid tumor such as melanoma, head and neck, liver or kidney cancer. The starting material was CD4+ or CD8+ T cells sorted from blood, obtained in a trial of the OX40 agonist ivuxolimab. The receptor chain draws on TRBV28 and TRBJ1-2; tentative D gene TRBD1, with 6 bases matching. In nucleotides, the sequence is TGTGCCAGCAGTTTTGCAGGGGCGCTAATGGCCTATGGCTACACCTTC. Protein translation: CASSFAGALMAYGYTF.